A single sample gave rise to the 30 T cell receptor beta chains below, sequenced in a study of cytomegalovirus exposure and HLA in healthy donors. Primers for the PCR totalled 60 Vbeta and 13 Jbeta. Clones were sequenced by immunoSEQ multiplex PCR, and TCRdb holds only the in-frame ones, with some missing. The table lists around 140,000 clones, 75% to 80% of them singletons. The sequencing sample was made of PBMCs. The receptors shown here come from a female donor in good health and CMV-seronegative.

The chain is built from TRBV29-1 and TRBJ2-7; the D gene is possibly TRBD1 (5 bases). Germline loops: CDR1 SQVTM, CDR2 ANQGSEA. V dropped 1 base and J dropped 2 bases, with 9 bases sitting between them. The CDR3 is made up of 13 amino acids. CDR3 sequence reads: CSVEVTGTYEQYF. As DNA, the CDR3 is TGCAGCGTTGAAGTTACAGGCACCTACGAGCAGTACTTC.

The chain has TRBV27 and TRBJ2-5; maybe TRBD2 (6 bases). The CDR3 totals 15 residues. CDR1 and CDR2 (germline): MNHEY, SMNVEV (reference sequence). V dropped 3 bases and J dropped 5 bases, with 16 bases sitting between them. CDR3 sequence reads: CASSFIPGLRETQYF. The CDR3 coding sequence is TGTGCCAGCAGTTTTATACCGGGACTGAGGGAGACCCAGTACTTC.

The chain combines TRBV30 with TRBJ1-5; TRBD1 agrees at 8 bases. This CDR3 spans 15 amino acids. The germline V gene encodes CDR1 GTSNPN and CDR2 SVGIG (reference sequence). The junction had 7 bases not matched to a gene; V was cut back by 1 base and J by 5 bases. The CDR3 DNA follows: TGTGCCTGGAGTGCAGGGGGCCTGGGCGATCAGCCCCAGCATTTT. It is translated as CAWSAGGLGDQPQHF.

The V gene is TRBV28, the J gene TRBJ2-7; D may be TRBD1 (5 bases). V was shortened by 5 bases and J by 0 bases, with 17 bases between the two germline ends. The CDR3 consists of 16 residues. The germline V gene has CDR1 MDHEN and CDR2 SYDVKM. CDR3 DNA: TGTGCCAGCAGTCCCTCCAGGGCAGATCTCTCCTACGAGCAGTACTTC. Translation: CASSPSRADLSYEQYF.

The chain has TRBV7-9 and TRBJ2-2, with TRBD2 matching over 7 bases. From germline, CDR1 is SEHNR and CDR2 FQNEAQ (reference sequence). V shed 5 bases, J shed 6 bases, and the junction held 6 bases outside the gene matches. This CDR3 is 14 amino acids long. The CDR3 reads CASSPPGRAGELFF. As DNA, the CDR3 is TGTGCCAGCAGCCCCCCGGGGAGGGCCGGGGAGCTGTTTTTT.

V is TRBV6-5 and J is TRBJ1-1; weak D call: TRBD1 (5 bases). V lost 5 bases to trimming and J lost 6 bases, with 19 bases between them. Looked up from germline, CDR1 is MNHEY and CDR2 is SVGAGI. This CDR3 is 15 amino acids long. The CDR3 bases are TGTGCCAGCAGTCCCGCCGACAGACGGTACGCTGAAGCTTTCTTT. It encodes CASSPADRRYAEAFF.

The chain uses TRBV5-1 and TRBJ2-7, with D possibly being TRBD2 (6 bases). Trimming stripped 3 bases from V and 4 bases from J, with 14 bases between. The CDR3 is 14 amino acids. Germline-derived CDR1 and CDR2 are SGHRS and YFSETQ. CDR3 amino acids: CASSSGTYGYEQYF. DNA of the CDR3: TGCGCCAGCAGCTCCGGGACTTATGGGTACGAGCAGTACTTC. The full variable domain, completed using reference TRBV5-1 and TRBJ2-7, is KAGVTQTPRYLIKTRGQQVTLSCSPISGHRSVSWYQQTPGQGLQFLFEYFSETQRNKGNFPGRFSGRQFSNSRSEMNVSTLELGDSALYLCASSSGTYGYEQYFGPGTRLTVT.

This chain joins TRBV18 and TRBJ2-7; TRBD2 aligns across 11 bases. V shed 6 bases, J shed 3 bases, and the junction held 7 bases outside the gene matches. The CDR3 has 15 amino acids. In germline, CDR1 is KGHSH, CDR2 LQKENI. CDR3 bases: TGTGCCAGCTCCCCGACTAGCGGGAACGGCTACGAGCAGTACTTC. Its translation: CASSPTSGNGYEQYF.

The chain recombines TRBV28 with TRBJ2-6; 11 bases map to TRBD1. This CDR3 has 16 residues. Germline CDR1 and CDR2: MDHEN and SYDVKM. V dropped 6 bases and J dropped 3; count of bases not matched to a gene: 4. The CDR3 nucleotides are TGTGCCAGCAGCGGACAGGGGGCTGGTGGGGCCAACGTCCTGACTTTC. Amino acids: CASSGQGAGGANVLTF.

The chain is built from TRBV19 and TRBJ1-5; TRBD1 might be the D (6 bases). The CDR3 contains 14 residues. Germline CDR1 reads LNHDA; CDR2 reads SQIVND (reference sequence). The V end lost 9 bases, the J end lost 7 bases, and 19 bases lay between the germline ends. The CDR3: CASYDRQKGQPQHF. CDR3 in DNA: TGTGCCAGCTATGACAGGCAGAAGGGGCAGCCCCAGCATTTT.

The chain has TRBV2 and TRBJ2-1, with no clear D. The CDR3 sequence is 13 residues long. V was clipped by 7 bases and J by 7 bases, with 14 bases between them. Germline values: CDR1 SNHLY, CDR2 FYNNEI. CDR3 protein: CASTTRWVNEQFF. CDR3 sequence (DNA): TGTGCCAGCACTACGCGGTGGGTAAATGAGCAGTTCTTC.

This chain joins TRBV14 and TRBJ2-1; 8 bases are a match to TRBD1. The V gene end was trimmed by 4 bases and the J gene end by 3 bases; junction bases not matched to a gene: 5. Germline CDR1 is SGHDN and CDR2 is FVKESK. The CDR3 spans 15 residues. In nucleotides, the CDR3 is TGTGCCAGCAGCCCCCCGGACAGGGTCTACAATGAGCAGTTCTTC. Translating gives CASSPPDRVYNEQFF.

The chain links TRBV7-2 to TRBJ2-7; D uncertain. Germline V gene data show CDR1 as SGHTA and CDR2 as FQGNSA. Trimming pared 0 bases from V and 12 bases from J, leaving 12 bases between. The CDR3 has 12 residues. CDR3 bases: TGTGCCAGCAGCTTAGCCCTGGCCCCTGCGTACTTC. This sequence encodes CASSLALAPAYF.

The V gene is TRBV7-8, the J gene TRBJ1-2; weak D call: TRBD1 (5 bases). There are 12 residues in the CDR3. V was shortened by 5 bases and J by 5 bases, with 9 bases between the two germline ends. The V gene's germline CDR1 is SGHVS and CDR2 FQNEAQ. The CDR3 DNA follows: TGTGCCAGCAGCACAGGTGTATATGGCTACACCTTC. Amino acids: CASSTGVYGYTF. The full variable domain, with the rest looked up from reference TRBV7-8 and TRBJ1-2, is GAGVSQSPRYKVAKRGQDVALRCDPISGHVSLFWYQQALGQGPEFLTYFQNEAQLDKSGLPSDRFFAERPEGSVSTLKIQRTQQEDSAVYLCASSTGVYGYTFGSGTRLTVV.

V is TRBV28 and J is TRBJ2-1; 8 positions match TRBD1. Germline V gene data show CDR1 as MDHEN and CDR2 as SYDVKM. Losses at the gene ends were 6 bases for V and 8 bases for J; bases not matched to a gene: 6. CDR3 length equals 13 residues. The CDR3 protein is CASRTGVVHEQFF. The CDR3 coding sequence is TGTGCCAGCAGGACAGGGGTGGTCCATGAGCAGTTCTTC.

The rearrangement links TRBV6-5 to TRBJ2-7; 10 bases match TRBD1. Germline assignment: CDR1 MNHEY and CDR2 SVGAGI. This CDR3 contains 15 residues. The V and J ends lost 5 bases and 3 bases, in that order; junction bases with no gene match: 7. CDR3 bases: TGTGCCAGCAGTGCGCCGGGACAGGGGAACTACGAGCAGTACTTC. Its protein is CASSAPGQGNYEQYF.

The V call is TRBV9, the J call TRBJ1-6, with 8 bases matching TRBD1. In germline, CDR1 is SGDLS, CDR2 YYNGEE. V dropped 4 bases and J dropped 9; count of bases not matched to a gene: 15. This CDR3 region has 17 residues. The CDR3 DNA follows: TGTGCCAGCAGCCTGATGACAGGGGCGGATGTGGGTTCACCCCTCCACTTT. It yields the protein CASSLMTGADVGSPLHF. Full variable domain (remainder filled in from reference TRBV9 and TRBJ1-6): DSGVTQTPKHLITATGQRVTLRCSPRSGDLSVYWYQQSLDQGLQFLIQYYNGEERAKGNILERFSAQQFPDLHSELNLSSLELGDSALYFCASSLMTGADVGSPLHFGNGTRLTVT.

V is TRBV28 and J is TRBJ2-5, with a tentative D call TRBD1 (6 bases). The CDR3 totals 14 residues. Germline V gene data show CDR1 as MDHEN and CDR2 as SYDVKM. The V gene lost 8 bases and the J gene lost 3 bases, with 16 bases spanning the gap. The CDR3 here is CASAIGQSKETQYF. CDR3 coding DNA: TGTGCCAGCGCGATAGGACAGTCAAAAGAGACCCAGTACTTC.

The chain carries TRBV28 and TRBJ1-2, with unresolved D. The germline V gene has CDR1 MDHEN and CDR2 SYDVKM. The CDR3 contains 10 residues. V was pared by 10 bases and J by 7 bases, with 10 bases between. CDR3 nucleotides: TGTGCCATCGGGAGGTTTGGCTACACCTTC. Translating it yields CAIGRFGYTF.

This clone was recorded once. The chain is built from TRBV11-3 and TRBJ2-2; TRBD2 agrees at 14 bases. This CDR3 is 17 amino acids long. In germline, CDR1 is SGHNT, CDR2 YENEEA. Unmatched junction bases numbered 4, after V lost 4 bases and J lost 3 bases. Here the CDR3 DNA reads TGTGCCAGCAGCTCGGGACTAGCGGGAGAACACACCGGGGAGCTGTTTTTT. It codes for CASSSGLAGEHTGELFF.

The gene calls are TRBV7-3 and TRBJ2-1; D is ambiguous. Looked up from germline, CDR1 is SGHTA and CDR2 is FQGTGA. Trimming removed 1 base at V and 0 bases at J, with 4 bases between. The CDR3 sequence is 14 residues long. The CDR3 DNA is TGTGCCAGCAGCTTAAGGGCCTCCTACAATGAGCAGTTCTTC. Protein sequence: CASSLRASYNEQFF.

V is TRBV18 and J is TRBJ2-6, with 9 positions matching TRBD1. Trimming cost V 6 bases and J 12 bases; bases outside gene matches: 18. The CDR3 is 17 residues long. Germline CDR1 and CDR2: KGHSH and LQKENI. DNA of the CDR3: TGTGCCAGCTCGCGCTCACAGGGGGCGATACCCCCGGCCGTCCTGACTTTC. This gives the protein CASSRSQGAIPPAVLTF.

The V and J genes are TRBV7-2 and TRBJ2-3; D unclear. CDR1 is SGHTA, CDR2 FQGNSA, per germline. Trimming took 1 base from V and 4 from J, leaving 9 bases between them. This CDR3 region has 14 residues. CDR3 residues: CASSLVASADTQYF. The CDR3 nucleotides read TGTGCCAGCAGCTTAGTGGCTAGTGCAGATACGCAGTATTTT.

This clone was picked up a small number of times. The V and J genes are TRBV15 and TRBJ1-4; D call uncertain. CDR3 length equals 15 residues. Trimming pared 0 bases from V and 5 bases from J, leaving 10 bases between. CDR1 and CDR2 (germline): LNHNV, YYDKDF (reference sequence). As DNA, the CDR3 is TGTGCCACCAGCAGAGACACGGGATGGAATGAAAAACTGTTTTTT. It yields the protein CATSRDTGWNEKLFF.

V usage is TRBV28 and J usage is TRBJ1-4, with 8 bases matching TRBD1. J lost 8 bases, V lost 4 bases, and 3 bases had no gene match. Germline values: CDR1 MDHEN, CDR2 SYDVKM. This CDR3 region has 13 residues. The CDR3 nucleotides read TGTGCCAGCAGTTCGACAGGGGAGGAAAAACTGTTTTTT. Its protein is CASSSTGEEKLFF.

This chain connects TRBV5-5 to TRBJ2-5, with TRBD1 identical over 7 bases. J was trimmed by 2 bases and V by 4 bases; bases with no gene match: 5. The CDR3 has 14 residues. Germline V lookup: CDR1 SGHKS, CDR2 YYEKEE (reference sequence). The CDR3 spells CASSRGQLQETQYF. In nucleotides, the CDR3 is TGTGCCAGCAGCAGGGGACAGCTACAAGAGACCCAGTACTTC.

V and J are TRBV5-4 and TRBJ2-3; possibly TRBD2 for D (5 bases). V was shortened by 3 bases and J by 2 bases, with 10 bases between the two germline ends. CDR1 and CDR2 (germline): SGHNT, YYREEE (reference sequence). There are 14 residues in the CDR3. In nucleotides, the CDR3 is TGTGCCAGCAGCTCCGGGGTCTACACAGATACGCAGTATTTT. Translated: CASSSGVYTDTQYF.

This chain connects TRBV25-1 to TRBJ1-2; D is perhaps TRBD1 (6 bases). Trimming left V 6 bases short and J 4 bases short, with 18 bases between. The CDR3 length is 15 residues. The V gene's germline CDR1 is MGHDK and CDR2 SYGVNS. The CDR3 is CASSDRGQRFYGYTF. The CDR3 DNA sequence: TGTGCCAGCAGCGATCGGGGACAAAGGTTCTATGGCTACACCTTC.

This chain joins TRBV5-1 and TRBJ1-1, with 9 bases that match TRBD1. The CDR3 loop spans 15 amino acids. CDR1 and CDR2 (germline): SGHRS, YFSETQ. The V gene end was trimmed by 0 bases and the J gene end by 4 bases; junction bases not matched to a gene: 4. The CDR3 spells CASSLGDRDSTEAFF. The CDR3 DNA follows: TGCGCCAGCAGCTTGGGGGACAGGGATAGCACTGAAGCTTTCTTT. Drawing the rest from reference TRBV5-1 and TRBJ1-1, the complete variable domain is KAGVTQTPRYLIKTRGQQVTLSCSPISGHRSVSWYQQTPGQGLQFLFEYFSETQRNKGNFPGRFSGRQFSNSRSEMNVSTLELGDSALYLCASSLGDRDSTEAFFGQGTRLTVV.

The V and J genes are TRBV2 and TRBJ1-4; D might be TRBD1 (5 bases). This CDR3 has 13 amino acids. Germline V gives CDR1 SNHLY, CDR2 FYNNEI. V lost 5 bases and J lost 8, with 12 bases in between. This chain's CDR3 is CASSYGRGEKLFF. CDR3 nucleotide sequence: TGTGCCAGCAGTTACGGACGGGGGGAAAAACTGTTTTTT.